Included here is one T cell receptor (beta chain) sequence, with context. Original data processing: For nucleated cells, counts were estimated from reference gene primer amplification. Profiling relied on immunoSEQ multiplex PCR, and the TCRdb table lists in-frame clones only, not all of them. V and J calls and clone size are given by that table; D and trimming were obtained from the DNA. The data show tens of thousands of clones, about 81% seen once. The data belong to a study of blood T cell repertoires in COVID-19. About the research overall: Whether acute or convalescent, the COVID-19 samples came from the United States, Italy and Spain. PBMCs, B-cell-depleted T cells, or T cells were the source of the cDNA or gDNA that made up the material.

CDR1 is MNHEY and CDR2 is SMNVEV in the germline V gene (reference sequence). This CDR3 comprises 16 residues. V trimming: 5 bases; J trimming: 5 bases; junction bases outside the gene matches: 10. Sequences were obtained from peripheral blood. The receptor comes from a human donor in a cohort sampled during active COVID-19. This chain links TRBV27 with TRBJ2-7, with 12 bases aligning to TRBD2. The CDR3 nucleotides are TGTGCCAGCAGTCCGATCCTAGCGGGAGGGCCTGACGAGCAGTACTTC. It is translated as CASSPILAGGPDEQYF.